This TCR beta chain was observed in a study of cytomegalovirus exposure and HLA in healthy donors. With 60 Vbeta and 13 Jbeta primers, the PCR was carried out. Using immunoSEQ multiplex PCR, the repertoire was profiled, and TCRdb retains in-frame clones only, with some absent. The sample has some 150,000 clones, approximately 70% seen once; the top ten hold 2% to 2.5%. The TCR was taken from a woman between 55 and 75 years old in good health and CMV-seropositive. Sequenced input: PBMCs.

CDR3 sequence reads: CASSVDGGGYNEQFF. In DNA form, the CDR3 reads TGTGCCAGCAGCGTAGATGGCGGAGGCTACAATGAGCAGTTCTTC. V is TRBV9 and J is TRBJ2-1; possible D gene TRBD2, 5 bases. Trimming took 0 bases from V and 3 from J, leaving 10 bases between them. The CDR3 extends over 15 amino acids. Looked up from germline, CDR1 is SGDLS and CDR2 is YYNGEE.